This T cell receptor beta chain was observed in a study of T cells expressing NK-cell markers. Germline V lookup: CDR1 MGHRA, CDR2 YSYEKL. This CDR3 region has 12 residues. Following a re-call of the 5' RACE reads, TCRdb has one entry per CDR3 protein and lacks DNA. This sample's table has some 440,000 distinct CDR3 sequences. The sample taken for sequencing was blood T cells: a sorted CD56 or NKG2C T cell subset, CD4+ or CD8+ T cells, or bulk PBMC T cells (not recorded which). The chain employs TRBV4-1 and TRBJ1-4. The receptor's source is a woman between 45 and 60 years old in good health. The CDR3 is CASSQLVEKLFF.